This T cell receptor (beta chain) is drawn from a study of vaccination and CD4 T cells after COVID-19. Cultured CD4+ T cell DNA underwent sequencing with the Oncomine TCR Beta short-read assay. Genomic DNA was isolated from CD4+ T cells that had been cultured. TCRdb processed the PCR reads anew with MiXCR; each CDR3 protein has one entry. The data contain some 9,200 distinct CDR3 sequences, over 35% of them seen just once; the ten biggest clones take up about 20%. As concerns this clonotype: The antigen is unknown.

Treatment meaning: approximately 10-day PBMC culture with coronavirus spike peptide pools or control peptides (ViraFEST assay). The unexposed donor gave CD4+ T cells before the COVID-19 pandemic (2011-2018). Trimming cost V 9 bases and J 0 bases; bases outside gene matches: 10. CDR3 size: 15 residues. Germline V gene sequence: CDR1 SNHLY, CDR2 FYNNEI. The J gene is TRBJ2-7, the V gene TRBV2; 8 bases match TRBD2. Material: CD4+ T cells from blood, cultured in vitro. The receptor was derived from a human donor in good health. CDR3 amino acids: CASTLGRGASYEQYF. The CDR3 nucleotides read TGTGCCAGTACCCTCGGGCGGGGGGCCTCCTACGAGCAGTACTTC.